Listed below are T cell receptor beta chains from one sample, sequenced in a study of neurological immune-mediated disorders. One entry per CDR3 protein, called by TCRdb with MiXCR from the 5' RACE reads. Of about 43,000 distinct CDR3 sequences listed, about 13% are singletons. The specimen was PBMCs. These receptors all stem from a female donor in good health. The CDR3 runs from the conserved cysteine through the conserved F or W. D genes are given only for firm matches. Not every row has a clone size; where given, it reads once, few, many or a size class.

clone_size | j_call | v_call | d_call | cdr3_nt | cdr3_aa
many | TRBJ1-4 | TRBV29-1 | - | TGCAGCGCCTTACTGCCGGAGGCTGTGTTTTTT | CSALLPEAVFF
many | TRBJ2-1 | TRBV20-1 | - | TGCAGTCCCTACACAAGATTCTCCTACAATGAGCAGTTCTTC | CSPYTRFSYNEQFF
- | TRBJ1-6 | TRBV9 | TRBD1 | TGTGCCAGCAGCGGGGACAGTCAAAATTCACCCCTCCACTTT | CASSGDSQNSPLHF
many | TRBJ1-3 | TRBV7-2 | - | TGTGCCAGCAGCCTAAGCTACTCTGGAAACACCATATATTTT | CASSLSYSGNTIYF
many | TRBJ1-1 | TRBV3-1 | - | TGTGCCAGCAGCCTGACGCGCCCGGGACTCCAGACTGAAGCTTTCTTT | CASSLTRPGLQTEAFF
few | TRBJ2-3 | TRBV11-3 | - | TGTGCCAGCAGCTTATGGCAGGGAGCAGATACGCAGTATTTT | CASSLWQGADTQYF
many | TRBJ1-2 | TRBV20-1 | TRBD1 | TGCAGTGCTAGACGGGACAGGGGGAATGGCTACACCTTC | CSARRDRGNGYTF
- | TRBJ2-3 | TRBV29-1 | - | TGCAGCGTTGAAGGGACCCCAGCAGATACGCAGTATTTT | CSVEGTPADTQYF
many | TRBJ1-4 | TRBV6-5 | - | TGTGCCAGCAGACCAGCCTCCAATGAAAAACTGTTTTTT | CASRPASNEKLFF
many | TRBJ2-7 | TRBV7-9 | TRBD1 | TGTGCCAGCAGCCTAGACAGGGGGCGATACGAGCAGTACTTC | CASSLDRGRYEQYF
many | TRBJ2-5 | TRBV7-2 | - | TGTGCCAGCAGCTTAGGGTTAGGGTTACGGGAGACCCAGTACTTC | CASSLGLGLRETQYF
many | TRBJ2-1 | TRBV19 | - | TGTGCCAGTGGGCCGATGGGGGACTTC | CASGPMGDF
- | TRBJ2-7 | TRBV9 | - | TGTGCCATCAGCGTTGGACAAAGCTACGAGCAGTACTTC | CAISVGQSYEQYF
many | TRBJ1-5 | TRBV5-1 | - | TGCGCCAGCAGCTTGGATACATTTGTGGAACAGCCCCAGCATTTT | CASSLDTFVEQPQHF
many | TRBJ1-6 | TRBV20-1 | - | TGCAGTGCTAGAGACCGACAGAATTTGGGGCTGAAATCACCCCTCCACTTT | CSARDRQNLGLKSPLHF
- | TRBJ1-1 | TRBV20-1 | - | TGCAGTGCCCGGGTCAATAGGGGTACTGAAGCTTTCTTT | CSARVNRGTEAFF
many | TRBJ2-2 | TRBV20-1 | TRBD2 | TGCAGTGCTACAATAGCGGGGGGCGGCGGGGAGCTGTTTTTT | CSATIAGGGGELFF
many | TRBJ1-3 | TRBV2 | TRBD1 | TGTGCCAGCAGCGGAGCCCCACAGGGGGCGGTTACGGGTGTATTCTCTGGAAACACCATATATTTT | CASSGAPQGAVTGVFSGNTIYF
many | TRBJ2-1 | TRBV3-1 | - | TGTGCCAGCAGCCGAGTGAGTAATGAGCAGTTCTTC | CASSRVSNEQFF
few | TRBJ2-5 | TRBV11-2 | TRBD1 | TGTGCCAGCAGCCCCCCAGGGACAGCCCAAGAGACCCAGTACTTC | CASSPPGTAQETQYF
many | TRBJ1-1 | TRBV30 | - | TGTGCCTGGAGCCGTCCGGATGAAGCTTTCTTT | CAWSRPDEAFF
many | TRBJ1-1 | TRBV7-9 | - | TGTGCCAGCAGCCCACAGGGCTCCTGGGCTAACACTGAAGCTTTCTTT | CASSPQGSWANTEAFF
many | TRBJ1-5 | TRBV15 | TRBD1 | TGTGCCACCAGCCGGGGACAGGGCGATCAGCCCCAGCATTTT | CATSRGQGDQPQHF
many | TRBJ2-5 | TRBV5-1 | - | TGCGCCAGCAGCTCTACCGCTGAAGAGACCCAGTACTTC | CASSSTAEETQYF
many | TRBJ1-2 | TRBV20-1 | - | TGCAGTGCTAGAGACCCAACGGACAGCCGTTCGAATGGCTACACCTTC | CSARDPTDSRSNGYTF
many | TRBJ2-2 | TRBV6-5 | TRBD2 | TGTGCCAGCACATCTCTATACGGGAGGACCACCGGGGAGCTGTTTTTT | CASTSLYGRTTGELFF
- | TRBJ2-3 | TRBV20-1 | - | TGCAGTGCTAGAGAGGGGATCGGACGCGATACGCAGTATTTT | CSAREGIGRDTQYF
- | TRBJ2-7 | TRBV20-1 | - | TGCAGTGCTAGAGACCCAAGCGGGCGTTCCTACGAGCAGTACTTC | CSARDPSGRSYEQYF
many | TRBJ2-7 | TRBV5-1 | TRBD2 | TGCGCCAGCAGCGTTAGCGGGGGAACCCCTGAGCAGTACTTC | CASSVSGGTPEQYF
many | TRBJ1-5 | TRBV5-5 | - | TGTGCCAGCAGCGTCTGGGCTAGCAATCAGCCCCAGCATTTT | CASSVWASNQPQHF
few | TRBJ1-1 | TRBV12-5 | - | TGTGCTAGTGGTTTGGTACGGGACCACCCCGAAGCTTTCTTT | CASGLVRDHPEAFF
many | TRBJ2-3 | TRBV20-1 | TRBD2 | TGCAGTGCTAGAGATCCCAGCGGGAGGGCCCTAGATACGCAGTATTTT | CSARDPSGRALDTQYF
many | TRBJ2-5 | TRBV6-1 | - | TGTGCCAGCACCTTCGGGGATCCCCAAGAGACCCAGTACTTC | CASTFGDPQETQYF
many | TRBJ2-3 | TRBV20-1 | TRBD2 | TGCAGTGCTAGAGGATCACGACTAGCGGGGGGACCCTATTTCACAGATACGCAGTATTTT | CSARGSRLAGGPYFTDTQYF
many | TRBJ2-5 | TRBV5-5 | TRBD2 | TGTGCCAGTTCCGCGGGGGGCCCCCAAGAGACCCAGTACTTC | CASSAGGPQETQYF
few | TRBJ2-1 | TRBV6-5 | TRBD2 | TGTGCCAGCAGTTCTAGCGGGAGGGCCCACAATGAGCAGTTCTTC | CASSSSGRAHNEQFF
many | TRBJ2-7 | TRBV10-3 | - | TGTGCCATCAGTGTTTTGGACTACGAGCAGTACTTC | CAISVLDYEQYF
- | TRBJ1-2 | TRBV19 | - | TGTGCCAGTAGTAAGGGTCTGGGGGCCTATGGCTACACCTTC | CASSKGLGAYGYTF
many | TRBJ2-5 | TRBV3-1 | - | TGTGCCAGCAGCCAAGTGGGTATAGAGACCCAGTACTTC | CASSQVGIETQYF
many | TRBJ1-1 | TRBV5-1 | - | TGCGCCAGCAGCCTAGTCGGCAGCGCCAACACTGAAGCTTTCTTT | CASSLVGSANTEAFF
many | TRBJ2-7 | TRBV5-1 | - | TGCGCCAGCAGCTTGGAGCAGGGTCCCTACGAGCAGTACTTC | CASSLEQGPYEQYF